The clone carrying this TCR beta chain was counted only a few times. The sample originates from a study of blood T cell repertoires in COVID-19. About the research overall: COVID-19 samples, acute and convalescent, were from the United States, Italy and Spain. PBMCs, B-cell-depleted T cells, or T cells were the source of the cDNA or gDNA that made up the material.

Seattle's enrolled individuals joined amid active infection and were then monitored longitudinally. Per the original data handling: Reference gene primer amplification gave nucleated cell count estimates. The assay was immunoSEQ multiplex PCR, and TCRdb's table has in-frame clones only and misses some. Clone size and the V and J calls come from that table; the DNA yielded D and trimming. The sample records roughly 440,000 clones, 70% to 90% being singletons. Germline lookup yields CDR1 SQVTM and CDR2 ANQGSEA. The CDR3 runs 12 residues. The junction had 5 bases not matched to a gene; V was cut back by 2 bases and J by 11 bases.

This chain connects TRBV29-1 to TRBJ1-1; 10 bases map to TRBD1. The sequence derives from a woman aged 45-65 years with COVID-19, enrolled during active disease. Sequencing was performed on peripheral blood. CDR3 sequence (DNA): TGCAGCGTTGAATTAACGGACAGGGGGGCTTTCTTT. Amino acid sequence: CSVELTDRGAFF.